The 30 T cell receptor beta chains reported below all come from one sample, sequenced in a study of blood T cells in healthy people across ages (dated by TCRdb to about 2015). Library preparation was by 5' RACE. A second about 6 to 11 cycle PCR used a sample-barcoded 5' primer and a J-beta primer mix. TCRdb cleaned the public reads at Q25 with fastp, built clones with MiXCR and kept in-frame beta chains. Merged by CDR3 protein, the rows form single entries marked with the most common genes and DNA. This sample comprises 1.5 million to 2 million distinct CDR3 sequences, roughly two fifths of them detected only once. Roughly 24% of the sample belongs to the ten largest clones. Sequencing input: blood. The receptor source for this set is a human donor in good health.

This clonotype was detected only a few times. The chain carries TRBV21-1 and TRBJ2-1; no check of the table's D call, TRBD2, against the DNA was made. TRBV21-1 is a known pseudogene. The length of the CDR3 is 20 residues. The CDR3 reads CASSKTPTSPSVLTYNEQFF. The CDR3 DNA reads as TGTGCCAGCAGCAAAACCCCGACTAGCCCAAGCGTCCTGACCTACAATGAGCAGTTCTTC.

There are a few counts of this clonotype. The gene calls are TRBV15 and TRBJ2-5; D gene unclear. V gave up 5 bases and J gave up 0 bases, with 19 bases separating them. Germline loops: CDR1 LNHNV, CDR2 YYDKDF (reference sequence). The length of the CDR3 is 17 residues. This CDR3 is CATSAGVSQEYQETQYF. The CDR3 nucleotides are TGTGCCACCAGCGCAGGAGTTAGTCAGGAGTACCAAGAGACCCAGTACTTC.

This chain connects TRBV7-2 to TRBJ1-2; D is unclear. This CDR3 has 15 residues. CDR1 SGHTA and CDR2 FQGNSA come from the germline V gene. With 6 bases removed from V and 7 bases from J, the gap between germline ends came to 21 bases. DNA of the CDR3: TGTGCCAGCAGAAACTACTCGGACCCTAGATTTGGCTACACCTTC. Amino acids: CASRNYSDPRFGYTF.

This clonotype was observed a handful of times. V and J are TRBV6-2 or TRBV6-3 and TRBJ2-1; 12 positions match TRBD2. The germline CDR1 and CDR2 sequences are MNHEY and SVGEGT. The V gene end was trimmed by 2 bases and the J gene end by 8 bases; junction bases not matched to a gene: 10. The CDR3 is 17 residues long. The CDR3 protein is CASSYPTSGGPSDEQFF. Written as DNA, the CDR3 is TGTGCCAGCAGTTACCCGACTAGCGGGGGTCCTAGCGATGAGCAGTTCTTC.

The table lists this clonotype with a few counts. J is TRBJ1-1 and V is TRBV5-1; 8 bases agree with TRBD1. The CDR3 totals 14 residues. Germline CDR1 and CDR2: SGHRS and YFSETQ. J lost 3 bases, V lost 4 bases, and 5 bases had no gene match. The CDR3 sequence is CASSLMTGDTEAFF. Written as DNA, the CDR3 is TGCGCCAGCAGCCTAATGACAGGGGACACTGAAGCTTTCTTT.

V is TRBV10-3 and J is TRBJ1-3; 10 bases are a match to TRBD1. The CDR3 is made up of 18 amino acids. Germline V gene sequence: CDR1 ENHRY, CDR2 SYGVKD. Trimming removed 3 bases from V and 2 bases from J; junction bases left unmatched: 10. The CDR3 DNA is TGTGCCATCAGTGACCTCCGGACAGGGGGGAGCCCTGGAAACACCATATATTTT. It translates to CAISDLRTGGSPGNTIYF.

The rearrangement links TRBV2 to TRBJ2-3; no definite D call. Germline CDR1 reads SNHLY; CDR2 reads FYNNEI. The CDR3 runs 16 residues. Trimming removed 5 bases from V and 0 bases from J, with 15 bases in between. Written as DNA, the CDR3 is TGTGCCAGCAGTAAAATCGGGTCCCGAAGCACAGATACGCAGTATTTT. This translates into CASSKIGSRSTDTQYF.

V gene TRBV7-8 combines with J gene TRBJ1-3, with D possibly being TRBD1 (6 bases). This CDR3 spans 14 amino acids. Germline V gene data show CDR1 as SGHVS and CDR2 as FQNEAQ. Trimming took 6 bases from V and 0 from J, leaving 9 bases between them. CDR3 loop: CASRLRGSGNTIYF. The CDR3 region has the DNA TGTGCCAGCAGACTCAGGGGCTCTGGAAACACCATATATTTT.

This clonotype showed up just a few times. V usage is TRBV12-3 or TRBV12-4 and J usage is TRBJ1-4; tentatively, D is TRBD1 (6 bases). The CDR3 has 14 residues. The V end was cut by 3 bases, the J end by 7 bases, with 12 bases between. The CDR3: CASSLSRGFEKLFF. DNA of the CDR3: TGTGCCAGCAGTTTGAGCAGGGGTTTTGAAAAACTGTTTTTT.

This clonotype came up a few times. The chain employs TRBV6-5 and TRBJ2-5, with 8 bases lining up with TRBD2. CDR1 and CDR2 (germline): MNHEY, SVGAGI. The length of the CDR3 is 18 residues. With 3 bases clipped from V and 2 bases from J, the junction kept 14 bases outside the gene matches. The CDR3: CASSYDIAGLTLQETQYF. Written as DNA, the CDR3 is TGTGCCAGCAGTTATGATATAGCGGGGCTAACCTTACAAGAGACCCAGTACTTC.

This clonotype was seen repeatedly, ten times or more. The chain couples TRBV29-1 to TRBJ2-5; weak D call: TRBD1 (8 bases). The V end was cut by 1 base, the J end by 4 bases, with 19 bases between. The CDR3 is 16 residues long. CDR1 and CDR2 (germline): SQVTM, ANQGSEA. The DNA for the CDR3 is TGCAGCGTTGAAGGGCCTGACAGGGGCGGGGGAGAGACCCAGTACTTC. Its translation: CSVEGPDRGGGETQYF.

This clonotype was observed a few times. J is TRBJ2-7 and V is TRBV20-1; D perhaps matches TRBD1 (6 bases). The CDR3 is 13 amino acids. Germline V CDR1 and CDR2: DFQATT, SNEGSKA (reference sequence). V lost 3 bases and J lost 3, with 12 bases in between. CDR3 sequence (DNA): TGCAGTGCTAGGGGACAATCAAGCTACGAGCAGTACTTC. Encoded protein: CSARGQSSYEQYF.

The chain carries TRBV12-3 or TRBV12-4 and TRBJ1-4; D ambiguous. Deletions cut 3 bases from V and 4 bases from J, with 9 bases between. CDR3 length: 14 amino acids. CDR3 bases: TGTGCCAGCAGTTTGGCAGCTTTTAATGAAAAACTGTTTTTT. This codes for CASSLAAFNEKLFF.

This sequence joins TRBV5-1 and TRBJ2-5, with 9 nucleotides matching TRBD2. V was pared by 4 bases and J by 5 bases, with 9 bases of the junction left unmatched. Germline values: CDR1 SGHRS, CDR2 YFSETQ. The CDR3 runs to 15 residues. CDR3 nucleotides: TGCGCCAGCAGCCCGGGACTAGCAAGGGAGGAGACCCAGTACTTC. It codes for CASSPGLAREETQYF.

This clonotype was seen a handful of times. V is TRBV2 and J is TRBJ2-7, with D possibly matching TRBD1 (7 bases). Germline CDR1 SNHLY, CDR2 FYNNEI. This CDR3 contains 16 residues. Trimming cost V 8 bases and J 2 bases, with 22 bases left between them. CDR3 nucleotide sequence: TGTGCCAGCCCACCGGGACAGCCTCGGAGGGCCTACGAGCAGTACTTC. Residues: CASPPGQPRRAYEQYF.

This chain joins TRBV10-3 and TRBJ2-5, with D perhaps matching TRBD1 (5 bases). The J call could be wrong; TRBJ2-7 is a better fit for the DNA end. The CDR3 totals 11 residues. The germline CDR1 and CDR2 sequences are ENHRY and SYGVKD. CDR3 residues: CATGREGEQYF. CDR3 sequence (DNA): TGTGCCACCGGCAGGGAAGGCGAGCAGTACTTC.

CDR3 protein: CASSLARSDYGYTF. CDR3 nucleotide sequence: TGTGCCAGCAGTTTGGCCCGGAGTGACTATGGCTACACCTTC. The V and J genes are TRBV27 and TRBJ1-2; no reliable D call. Germline V gene lookup returns CDR1 MNHEY and CDR2 SMNVEV (reference sequence). The CDR3 is 14 amino acids. V lost 3 bases to trimming and J lost 3 bases, with 11 bases between them.

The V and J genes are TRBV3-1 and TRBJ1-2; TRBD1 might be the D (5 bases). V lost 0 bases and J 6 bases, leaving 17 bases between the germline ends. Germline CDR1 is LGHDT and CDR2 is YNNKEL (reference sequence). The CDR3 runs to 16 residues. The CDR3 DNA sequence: TGTGCCAGCAGCCAAGATATCGAGGGCAGGGAAAATGGCTACACCTTC. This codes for CASSQDIEGRENGYTF.

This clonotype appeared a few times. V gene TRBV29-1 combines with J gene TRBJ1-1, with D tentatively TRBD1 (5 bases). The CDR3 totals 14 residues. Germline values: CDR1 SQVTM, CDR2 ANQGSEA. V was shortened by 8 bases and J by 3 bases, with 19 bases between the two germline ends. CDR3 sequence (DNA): TGCAGCTCCCAACCCGTAAGGGGTGACACTGAAGCTTTCTTT. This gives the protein CSSQPVRGDTEAFF.

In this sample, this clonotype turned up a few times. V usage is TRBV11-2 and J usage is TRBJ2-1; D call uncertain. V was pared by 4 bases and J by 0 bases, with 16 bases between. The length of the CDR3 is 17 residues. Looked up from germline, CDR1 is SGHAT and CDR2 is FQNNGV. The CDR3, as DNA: TGTGCCAGCAGCTCCCTTAATAGGCCGAGCTCCTACAATGAGCAGTTCTTC. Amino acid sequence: CASSSLNRPSSYNEQFF.

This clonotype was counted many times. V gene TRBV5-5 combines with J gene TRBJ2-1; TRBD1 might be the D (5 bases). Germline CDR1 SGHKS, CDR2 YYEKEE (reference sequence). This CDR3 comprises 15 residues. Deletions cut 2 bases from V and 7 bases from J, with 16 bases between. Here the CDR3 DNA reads TGTGCCAGCAGCTTTCGTCCGGACACAAGGAATGAGCAGTTCTTC. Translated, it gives CASSFRPDTRNEQFF.

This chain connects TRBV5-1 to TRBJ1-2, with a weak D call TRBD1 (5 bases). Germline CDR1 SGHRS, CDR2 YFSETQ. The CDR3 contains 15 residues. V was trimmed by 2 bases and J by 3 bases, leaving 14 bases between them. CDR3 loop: CASSFDREPDYGYTF. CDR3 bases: TGCGCCAGCAGCTTCGACAGAGAACCTGACTATGGCTACACCTTC.

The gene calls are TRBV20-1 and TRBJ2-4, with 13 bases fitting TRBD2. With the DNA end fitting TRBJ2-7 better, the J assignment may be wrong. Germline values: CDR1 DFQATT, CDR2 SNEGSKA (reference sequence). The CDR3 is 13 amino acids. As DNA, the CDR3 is TGCAGTGCCAGAAGGACTAGCGGGGGCGAGCAGTACTTC. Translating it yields CSARRTSGGEQYF.

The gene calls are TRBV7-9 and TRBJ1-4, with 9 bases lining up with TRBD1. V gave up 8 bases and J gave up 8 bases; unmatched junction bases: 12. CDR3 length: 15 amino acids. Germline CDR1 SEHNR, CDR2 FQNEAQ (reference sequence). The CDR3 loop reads CASRLGRDREEKLFF. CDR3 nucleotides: TGTGCCAGCCGCCTTGGGCGGGACAGGGAAGAAAAACTGTTTTTT.

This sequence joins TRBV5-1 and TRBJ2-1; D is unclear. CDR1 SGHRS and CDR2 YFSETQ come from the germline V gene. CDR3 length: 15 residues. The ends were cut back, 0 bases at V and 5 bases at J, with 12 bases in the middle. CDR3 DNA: TGCGCCAGCAGCTTGGTAGAGGTTTGGAACAATGAGCAGTTCTTC. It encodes CASSLVEVWNNEQFF.

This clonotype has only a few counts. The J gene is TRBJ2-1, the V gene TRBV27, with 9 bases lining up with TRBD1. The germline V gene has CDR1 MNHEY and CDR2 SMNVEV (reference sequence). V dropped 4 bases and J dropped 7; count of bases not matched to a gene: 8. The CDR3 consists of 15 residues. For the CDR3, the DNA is TGTGCCAGCAGTTACGGACAGGGGAGTGTAAATGAGCAGTTCTTC. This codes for CASSYGQGSVNEQFF.

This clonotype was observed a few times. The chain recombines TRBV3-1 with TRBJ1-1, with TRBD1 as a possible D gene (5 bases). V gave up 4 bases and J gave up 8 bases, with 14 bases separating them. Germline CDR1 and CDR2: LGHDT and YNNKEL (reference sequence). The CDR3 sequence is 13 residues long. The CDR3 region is CASSRLSTEEAFF. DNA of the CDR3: TGTGCCAGCAGCCGCTTGTCGACAGAAGAAGCTTTCTTT.

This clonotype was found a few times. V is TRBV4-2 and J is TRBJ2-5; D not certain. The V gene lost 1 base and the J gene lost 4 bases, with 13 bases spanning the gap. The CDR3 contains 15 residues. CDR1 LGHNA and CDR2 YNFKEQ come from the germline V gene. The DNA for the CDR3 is TGTGCCAGCAGCCAAGGGACCCACTGGGGAGAGACCCAGTACTTC. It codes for CASSQGTHWGETQYF.

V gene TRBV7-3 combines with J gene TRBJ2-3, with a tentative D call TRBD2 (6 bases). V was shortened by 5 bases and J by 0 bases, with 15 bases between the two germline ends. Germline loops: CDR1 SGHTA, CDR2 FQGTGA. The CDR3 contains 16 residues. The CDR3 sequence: CASSLYPGVSTDTQYF. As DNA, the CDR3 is TGTGCCAGCAGCCTCTACCCGGGGGTGAGCACAGATACGCAGTATTTT.

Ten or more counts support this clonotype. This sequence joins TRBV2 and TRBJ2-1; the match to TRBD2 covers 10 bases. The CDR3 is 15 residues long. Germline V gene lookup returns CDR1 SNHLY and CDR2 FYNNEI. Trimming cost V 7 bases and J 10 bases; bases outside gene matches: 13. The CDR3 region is CASTKERGGVREQFF. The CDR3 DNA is TGTGCCAGCACTAAAGAGCGGGGGGGCGTACGCGAGCAGTTCTTC.